Below, 2 T cell receptor beta chains from the same sample are listed, as sequenced in a study of blood T cell repertoires in COVID-19. Assay used: immunoSEQ multiplex PCR; TCRdb lists only in-frame clones, some missing. The table shows more than 300,000 clones, with approximately 90% occurring only once. The sequenced sample was PBMCs or T cells enriched from blood (not recorded which). These receptors were obtained from a young woman who had recovered from COVID-19.

The chain recombines TRBV14 with TRBJ1-4; weak D call: TRBD1 (6 bases). Germline CDR1 and CDR2: SGHDN and FVKESK. The CDR3 totals 13 residues. The V gene lost 2 bases and the J gene lost 10 bases, with 11 bases spanning the gap. The CDR3 spells CASSQTLGGKLFF. CDR3 nucleotide sequence: TGTGCCAGCAGCCAAACATTAGGGGGAAAACTGTTTTTT.

The V and J genes are TRBV29-1 and TRBJ2-1; D perhaps matches TRBD2 (6 bases). Germline V gene lookup returns CDR1 SQVTM and CDR2 ANQGSEA. The germline V and J ends were trimmed by 4 bases and 5 bases, with 18 bases remaining between them. The CDR3 loop spans 15 amino acids. CDR3 DNA: TGCAGCGTTGTCCCGGGACTGAGAGCTGACAATGAGCAGTTCTTC. Translation gives CSVVPGLRADNEQFF.